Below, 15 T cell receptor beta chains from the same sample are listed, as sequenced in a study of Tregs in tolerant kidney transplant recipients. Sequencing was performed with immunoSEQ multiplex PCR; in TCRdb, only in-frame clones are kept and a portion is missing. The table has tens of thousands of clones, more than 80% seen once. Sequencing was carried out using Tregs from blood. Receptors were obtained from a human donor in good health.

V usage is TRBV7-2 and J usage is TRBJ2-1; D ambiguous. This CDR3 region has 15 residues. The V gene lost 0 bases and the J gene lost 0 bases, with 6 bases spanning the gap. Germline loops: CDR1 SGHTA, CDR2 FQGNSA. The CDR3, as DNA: TGTGCCAGCAGCTTAGCCCCCAGCTCCTACAATGAGCAGTTCTTC. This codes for CASSLAPSSYNEQFF. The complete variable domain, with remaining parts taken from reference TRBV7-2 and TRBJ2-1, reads GAGVSQSPSNKVTEKGKDVELRCDPISGHTALYWYRQSLGQGLEFLIYFQGNSAPDKSGLPSDRFSAERTGGSVSTLTIQRTQQEDSAVYLCASSLAPSSYNEQFFGPGTRLTVL.

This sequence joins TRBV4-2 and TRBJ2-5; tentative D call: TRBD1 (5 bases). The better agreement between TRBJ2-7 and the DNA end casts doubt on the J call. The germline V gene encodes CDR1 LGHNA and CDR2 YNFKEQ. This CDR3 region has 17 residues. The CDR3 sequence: CASSQAAGLLMTYEQYF. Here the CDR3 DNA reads TGTGCCAGCAGCCAAGCCGCAGGGCTCCTAATGACCTACGAGCAGTACTTC.

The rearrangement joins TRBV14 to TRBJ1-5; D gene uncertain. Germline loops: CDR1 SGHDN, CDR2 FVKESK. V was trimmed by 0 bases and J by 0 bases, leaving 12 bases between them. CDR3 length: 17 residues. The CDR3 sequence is CASSQDNHQDSNQPQHF. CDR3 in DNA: TGTGCCAGCAGCCAAGATAACCATCAGGATAGCAATCAGCCCCAGCATTTT.

This CDR3 reads CAWSVSPFGEQFF. The CDR3 region has the DNA TGTGCCTGGAGTGTCTCCCCCTTTGGTGAGCAGTTCTTC. V gene TRBV30 combines with J gene TRBJ2-1, with D unresolved. The V gene's germline CDR1 is GTSNPN and CDR2 SVGIG (reference sequence). This CDR3 comprises 13 residues. V was trimmed by 0 bases and J by 9 bases, leaving 12 bases between them.

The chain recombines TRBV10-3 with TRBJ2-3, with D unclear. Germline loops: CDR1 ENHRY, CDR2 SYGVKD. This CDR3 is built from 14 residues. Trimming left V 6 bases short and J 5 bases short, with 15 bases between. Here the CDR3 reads CAISVSLDGDTQYF. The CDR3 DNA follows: TGTGCCATCAGCGTCTCGTTGGACGGAGATACGCAGTATTTT.

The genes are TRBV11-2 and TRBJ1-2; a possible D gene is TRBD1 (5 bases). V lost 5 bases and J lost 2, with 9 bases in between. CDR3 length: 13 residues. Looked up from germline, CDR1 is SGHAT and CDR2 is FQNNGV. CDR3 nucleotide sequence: TGTGCCAGCAGCCAGTGGGGGAACTATGGCTACACCTTC. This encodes CASSQWGNYGYTF.

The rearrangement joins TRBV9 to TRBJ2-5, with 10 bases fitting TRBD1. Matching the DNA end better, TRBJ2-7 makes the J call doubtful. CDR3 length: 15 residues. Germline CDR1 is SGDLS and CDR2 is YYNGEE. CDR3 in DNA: TGTGCCAGCAGCGTAGAGGGACAGGGGAAGTACGAGCAGTACTTC. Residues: CASSVEGQGKYEQYF.

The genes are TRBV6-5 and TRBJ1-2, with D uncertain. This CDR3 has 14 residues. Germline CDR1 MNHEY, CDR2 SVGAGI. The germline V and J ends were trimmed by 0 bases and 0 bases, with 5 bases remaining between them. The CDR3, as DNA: TGTGCCAGCAGTTACTCGCTAGCTAACTATGGCTACACCTTC. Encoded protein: CASSYSLANYGYTF.

The DNA for the CDR3 is TGCGCCAGCCAATCTGGGGCGAGCCCTAGCACAGATACGCAGTATTTT. Its translation is CASQSGASPSTDTQYF. The rearrangement links TRBV5-1 to TRBJ2-3, with D possibly matching TRBD1 (5 bases). The CDR3 consists of 16 residues. Trimming shortened V by 7 bases and J by 0 bases, and 18 bases separated the two germline ends. Looked up from germline, CDR1 is SGHRS and CDR2 is YFSETQ. Complete variable domain (other parts from reference TRBV5-1 and TRBJ2-3): KAGVTQTPRYLIKTRGQQVTLSCSPISGHRSVSWYQQTPGQGLQFLFEYFSETQRNKGNFPGRFSGRQFSNSRSEMNVSTLELGDSALYLCASQSGASPSTDTQYFGPGTRLTVL.

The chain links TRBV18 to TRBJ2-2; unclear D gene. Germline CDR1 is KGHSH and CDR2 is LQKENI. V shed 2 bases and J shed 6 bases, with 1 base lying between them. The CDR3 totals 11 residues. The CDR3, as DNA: TGTGCCAGCTCACCAGCCGGGGAGCTGTTTTTT. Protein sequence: CASSPAGELFF.

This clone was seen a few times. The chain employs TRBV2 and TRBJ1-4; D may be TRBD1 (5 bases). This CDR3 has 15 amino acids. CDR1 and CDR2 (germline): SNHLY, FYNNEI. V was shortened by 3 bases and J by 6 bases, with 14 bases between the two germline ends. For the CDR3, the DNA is TGTGCCAGCAGTGAGGGGGGGGTACGCGATGAAAAACTGTTTTTT. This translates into CASSEGGVRDEKLFF. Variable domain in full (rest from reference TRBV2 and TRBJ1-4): EPEVTQTPSHQVTQMGQEVILRCVPISNHLYFYWYRQILGQKVEFLVSFYNNEISEKSEIFDDQFSVERPDGSNFTLKIRSTKLEDSAMYFCASSEGGVRDEKLFFGSGTQLSVL.

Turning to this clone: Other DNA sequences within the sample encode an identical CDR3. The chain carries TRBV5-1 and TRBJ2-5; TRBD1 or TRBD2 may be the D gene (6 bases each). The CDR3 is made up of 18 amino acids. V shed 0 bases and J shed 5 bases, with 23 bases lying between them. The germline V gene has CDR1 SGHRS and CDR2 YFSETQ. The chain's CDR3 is CASSLGLRQGGAGETQYF. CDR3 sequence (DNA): TGCGCCAGCAGCTTGGGACTACGTCAAGGGGGTGCGGGGGAGACCCAGTACTTC. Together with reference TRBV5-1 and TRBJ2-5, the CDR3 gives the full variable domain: KAGVTQTPRYLIKTRGQQVTLSCSPISGHRSVSWYQQTPGQGLQFLFEYFSETQRNKGNFPGRFSGRQFSNSRSEMNVSTLELGDSALYLCASSLGLRQGGAGETQYFGPGTRLLVL.

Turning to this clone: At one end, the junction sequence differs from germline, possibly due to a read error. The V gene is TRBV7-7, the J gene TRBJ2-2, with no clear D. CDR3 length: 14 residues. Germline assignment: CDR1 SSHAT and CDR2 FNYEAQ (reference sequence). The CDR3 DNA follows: TGTGCTAGCAGCACGCTAGCGAACACCGGGGAGCTGTTTTTT. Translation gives CASSTLANTGELFF.

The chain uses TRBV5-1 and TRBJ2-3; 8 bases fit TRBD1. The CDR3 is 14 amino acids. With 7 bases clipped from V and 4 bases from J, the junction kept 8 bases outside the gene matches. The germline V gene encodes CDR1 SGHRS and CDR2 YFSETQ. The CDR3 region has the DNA TGCGCCAGCTTCTTGACAGGGGTGGCAGATACGCAGTATTTT. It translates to CASFLTGVADTQYF.

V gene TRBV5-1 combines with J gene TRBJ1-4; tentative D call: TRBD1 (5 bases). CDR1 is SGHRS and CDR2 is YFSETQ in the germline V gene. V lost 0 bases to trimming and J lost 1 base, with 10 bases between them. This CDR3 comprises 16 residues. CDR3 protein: CASSLARGVTNEKLFF. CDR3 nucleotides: TGCGCCAGCAGCTTGGCCCGGGGGGTAACTAATGAAAAACTGTTTTTT.